Listed here are 24 T cell receptor beta chains from one sample, sequenced in a study of T cells in Graves' hyperthyroidism and ophthalmopathy. Researchers amplified the TCR beta CDR3 regions from RNA transcripts. In the first-round RT-PCR of the TCR CDR3, the HTBI primer set was used. TCRdb independently ran MiXCR on the multiplex PCR reads; one entry per CDR3 protein. This table holds around 200,000 distinct CDR3 sequences, around 20% found once. The sequenced sample consisted of blood. These receptors were taken from a man aged 35-49 years with Graves' hyperthyroidism.

This chain connects TRBV4-2 to TRBJ1-5, with D perhaps TRBD1 (6 bases). The germline V gene encodes CDR1 LGHNA and CDR2 YNFKEQ. V lost 6 bases and J 7 bases, leaving 19 bases between the germline ends. CDR3 length: 15 residues. The CDR3 nucleotides read TGTGCCAGCAGTCCCCGGGACACACGATCCCAGCCCCAGCATTTT. Translating it yields CASSPRDTRSQPQHF.

This clonotype was found many times. The chain has TRBV5-1 and TRBJ2-7; 8 bases fit TRBD1. The CDR3 loop spans 15 amino acids. The V and J ends lost 2 bases and 2 bases, in that order; junction bases with no gene match: 6. The V gene's germline CDR1 is SGHRS and CDR2 YFSETQ. The CDR3 loop is CASSLTGGRTYEQYF. CDR3 bases: TGCGCCAGCAGCTTAACAGGGGGAAGGACCTACGAGCAGTACTTC. The entire variable domain, with the rest obtained from reference TRBV5-1 and TRBJ2-7, is as follows: KAGVTQTPRYLIKTRGQQVTLSCSPISGHRSVSWYQQTPGQGLQFLFEYFSETQRNKGNFPGRFSGRQFSNSRSEMNVSTLELGDSALYLCASSLTGGRTYEQYFGPGTRLTVT.

At least ten counts were recorded for this clonotype. CDR3 sequence reads: CASSFGLAGYEQYF. CDR3 DNA sequence: TGTGCCAGCAGCTTCGGACTAGCGGGATACGAGCAGTACTTC. The chain joins TRBV7-2 to TRBJ2-7; 12 bases agree with TRBD2. Looked up from germline, CDR1 is SGHTA and CDR2 is FQGNSA. The CDR3 runs 14 residues. Trimming cost V 3 bases and J 4 bases; bases outside gene matches: 1.

The rearrangement uses TRBV20-1 and TRBJ2-7; 14 bases are shared with TRBD2. CDR3 length: 18 amino acids. Germline assignment: CDR1 DFQATT and CDR2 SNEGSKA (reference sequence). The J segment lost 0 bases and the V segment lost 5 bases, leaving 12 bases of the junction unmatched. CDR3 nucleotide sequence: TGCAGTGCTGAATCCGGGACTAGCGGGGGCCAAAGCTCCTACGAGCAGTACTTC. The encoded protein is CSAESGTSGGQSSYEQYF.

This clonotype showed up many times. The chain uses TRBV10-2 and TRBJ2-7, with 8 bases matching TRBD2. V was pared by 3 bases and J by 6 bases, with 7 bases of the junction left unmatched. Germline V gene data show CDR1 as WSHSY and CDR2 as SAAADI. The CDR3 length is 14 residues. The CDR3 is CASSERGGRFEQYF. DNA of the CDR3: TGCGCCAGCAGTGAACGGGGGGGGCGGTTCGAGCAGTACTTC.

This clonotype is a singleton in its sample. A much larger clone lies a single base off, so this may be a read error. This chain uses TRBV7-2 with TRBJ1-6; a weak D match, TRBD1 (5 bases). V was clipped by 5 bases and J by 15 bases, with 11 bases between them. Germline CDR1 is SGHTA and CDR2 is FQGNSA. This CDR3 spans 11 amino acids. Here the CDR3 reads CASSLRGLLHF. The CDR3 nucleotides are TGTGCCAGCAGCCTCCGGGGACTCCTCCACTTT.

This clonotype has only a few counts. The genes are TRBV16 and TRBJ1-4; a possible D gene is TRBD1 (5 bases). Germline V gene sequence: CDR1 KGHSY, CDR2 FQNENV. V was shortened by 1 base and J by 4 bases, with 13 bases between the two germline ends. This CDR3 has 16 residues. The CDR3 region has the DNA TGTGCCAGCAGCCAATATGGCAGGGATAGTAATGAAAAACTGTTTTTT. Amino acids: CASSQYGRDSNEKLFF.

Ten or more counts support this clonotype. The chain links TRBV24-1 to TRBJ2-5; D is perhaps TRBD1 (6 bases). Trimming left V 3 bases short and J 5 bases short, with 15 bases between. CDR3 length: 15 residues. Per the germline V gene, CDR1 is KGHDR and CDR2 is SFDVKD. CDR3 nucleotide sequence: TGTGCCACCAGTGATAGCAGGGGCTCAGGGGAGACCCAGTACTTC. Translating it yields CATSDSRGSGETQYF.

This clonotype was seen at least ten times. The V and J genes are TRBV7-3 and TRBJ2-5; D remains ambiguous. Trimming removed 8 bases from V and 3 bases from J, with 13 bases in between. This CDR3 has 13 residues. Germline CDR1 reads SGHTA; CDR2 reads FQGTGA. DNA for the CDR3: TGTGCCAGCGCCGTACGGCACGAAGAGACCCAGTACTTC. Its protein is CASAVRHEETQYF.

The V and J genes are TRBV7-9 and TRBJ1-4, with 12 bases aligning to TRBD1. Germline V CDR1 and CDR2: SEHNR, FQNEAQ (reference sequence). CDR3 length equals 15 residues. The J segment lost 9 bases and the V segment lost 5 bases, leaving 7 bases of the junction unmatched. This chain's CDR3 is CASSPGQGARKKLFF. Here the CDR3 DNA reads TGTGCCAGCAGCCCGGGACAGGGGGCGCGAAAAAAACTGTTTTTT.

The rearrangement links TRBV9 to TRBJ1-6; no clear D gene. Germline V gene sequence: CDR1 SGDLS, CDR2 YYNGEE. The V end lost 3 bases, the J end lost 3 bases, and 7 bases lay between the germline ends. This CDR3 has 14 residues. In DNA, the CDR3 is TGTGCCAGCAGCGGACACAGCTATAATTCACCCCTCCACTTT. Translated: CASSGHSYNSPLHF. Full variable domain (rest looked up from reference TRBV9 and TRBJ1-6): DSGVTQTPKHLITATGQRVTLRCSPRSGDLSVYWYQQSLDQGLQFLIQYYNGEERAKGNILERFSAQQFPDLHSELNLSSLELGDSALYFCASSGHSYNSPLHFGNGTRLTVT.

The CDR3 sequence is CAGQGDTEAFF. CDR3 nucleotides: TGTGCCGGACAGGGGGACACTGAAGCTTTCTTT. The chain uses TRBV6-2 or TRBV6-3 and TRBJ1-1, with 10 bases fitting TRBD1. Trimming cost V 11 bases and J 3 bases; bases outside gene matches: 0. The CDR3 is 11 residues long. The germline V gene encodes CDR1 MNHEY and CDR2 SVGEGT.

CDR3 DNA: TGTGCCAGCGGGGGGCAGGGAGGCACCGGGGAGCTGTTTTTT. Protein sequence: CASGGQGGTGELFF. The chain has TRBV7-6 and TRBJ2-2, with D tentatively TRBD1 or TRBD2 (6 bases each). This CDR3 has 14 amino acids. CDR1 is SGHVS and CDR2 is FNYEAQ in the germline V gene. V gave up 8 bases and J gave up 4 bases, with 14 bases separating them.

The chain uses TRBV6-5 and TRBJ2-7; no definite D call. V lost 2 bases to trimming and J lost 3 bases, with 8 bases between them. The V gene's germline CDR1 is MNHEY and CDR2 SVGAGI. The CDR3 has 13 residues. In DNA, the CDR3 is TGTGCCAGCAGTTACGGACCTTACTACGAGCAGTACTTC. Translation gives CASSYGPYYEQYF.

Turning to this clonotype: No conserved phenylalanine or tryptophan ends this CDR3, so it is likely a read error. In DNA form, the CDR3 reads TGTGCCAGCAGCTTACCCCGGATTGAGACCCAGTACCTC. This codes for CASSLPRIETQYL. The rearrangement links TRBV7-2 to TRBJ2-5; D remains ambiguous. CDR3 size: 13 residues. V was cut by 2 bases and J by 5 bases, with 9 bases left in between. From germline, CDR1 is SGHTA and CDR2 FQGNSA.

This chain joins TRBV5-1 and TRBJ2-7; 12 nucleotides agree with TRBD1. CDR1 is SGHRS, CDR2 YFSETQ, per germline. The V gene end was trimmed by 4 bases and the J gene end by 4 bases; junction bases not matched to a gene: 3. The CDR3 is made up of 14 amino acids. CDR3 in amino acids: CASSMGQGAYEQYF. CDR3 DNA: TGCGCCAGCAGCATGGGACAGGGGGCTTACGAGCAGTACTTC. The whole variable domain, remainder taken from reference TRBV5-1 and TRBJ2-7, is KAGVTQTPRYLIKTRGQQVTLSCSPISGHRSVSWYQQTPGQGLQFLFEYFSETQRNKGNFPGRFSGRQFSNSRSEMNVSTLELGDSALYLCASSMGQGAYEQYFGPGTRLTVT.

The sample holds many counts of this clonotype. The V gene is TRBV6-6, the J gene TRBJ1-1, with 8 bases aligning to TRBD1. Trimming cost V 2 bases and J 4 bases; bases outside gene matches: 3. The length of the CDR3 is 14 residues. The germline V gene encodes CDR1 MNHNY and CDR2 SVGAGI (reference sequence). DNA for the CDR3: TGTGCCAGCAGTTACGGAACAGGGGGCACTGAAGCTTTCTTT. Translating gives CASSYGTGGTEAFF.

This clonotype was detected only once. The chain joins TRBV20-1 to TRBJ2-7; TRBD2 matches at 11 bases. V lost 6 bases, J lost 0 bases, and 4 bases stayed unmatched. Germline V gene lookup returns CDR1 DFQATT and CDR2 SNEGSKA (reference sequence). The CDR3 length is 14 residues. As DNA, the CDR3 is TGCAGTGCCATTAGCGGGGGGGCCTCCTACGAGCAGTACTTC. Its protein product is CSAISGGASYEQYF.

Details on this clonotype: A read error may explain this, as a much larger clone is one base away. V usage is TRBV30 and J usage is TRBJ2-7, with D possibly being TRBD2 (5 bases). The CDR3 consists of 13 residues. V was cut by 6 bases and J by 1 base, with 13 bases left in between. Per the germline V gene, CDR1 is GTSNPN and CDR2 is SVGIG (reference sequence). The CDR3 spells CACSRGGSYEQYF. The CDR3 DNA follows: TGTGCCTGCAGTCGGGGTGGGTCCTACGAGCAGTACTTC.

In its sample, this clonotype was seen many times. The genes are TRBV6-2 or TRBV6-3 and TRBJ1-6; 9 nucleotides agree with TRBD1. CDR1 and CDR2 (germline): MNHEY, SVGEGT. J gave up 7 bases and V 8 bases, and 3 bases lay outside the gene matches. The CDR3 loop spans 13 amino acids. CDR3 bases: TGTGCCAGCGCCGGGACAGGGAATTCACCCCTCCACTTT. Encoded protein: CASAGTGNSPLHF.

The sample holds many counts of this clonotype. The J gene is TRBJ1-1, the V gene TRBV5-1; maybe TRBD1 (6 bases). The germline CDR1 and CDR2 sequences are SGHRS and YFSETQ. The V and J ends lost 4 bases and 11 bases respectively, with 18 bases between them. This CDR3 comprises 13 residues. The CDR3, as DNA: TGCGCCAGCAGCGAGGCACAGGGCTTCGGTGCTTTCTTT. Its protein is CASSEAQGFGAFF.

This clonotype was picked up a small number of times. This sequence joins TRBV5-4 and TRBJ2-2, with D unresolved. V lost 1 base to trimming and J lost 5 bases, with 6 bases between them. This CDR3 has 13 residues. Germline CDR1 reads SGHNT; CDR2 reads YYREEE (reference sequence). The CDR3 sequence: CASSLMGTGELFF. CDR3 DNA sequence: TGTGCCAGCAGCTTGATGGGGACCGGGGAGCTGTTTTTT.

The table lists this clonotype with many counts. The chain has TRBV4-2 and TRBJ2-7; TRBD1 agrees at 7 bases. The trim removed 4 bases at V and 4 bases at J, leaving 7 bases unmatched. This CDR3 region has 14 residues. CDR1 is LGHNA, CDR2 YNFKEQ, per germline. CDR3: CASSRGQDGYEQYF. The CDR3 DNA follows: TGTGCCAGCAGCCGAGGACAGGACGGATACGAGCAGTACTTC.

This clonotype was seen at least ten times. The chain is built from TRBV12-5 and TRBJ2-3, with D possibly TRBD1 on 5 matching bases. Germline-derived CDR1 and CDR2 are LGHNT and FRNRAP. The V and J ends lost 2 bases and 2 bases respectively, with 11 bases between them. The CDR3 runs to 15 residues. The CDR3 DNA follows: TGTGCTAGTGGTTTGCTAGGACACGCCACAGATACGCAGTATTTT. It encodes CASGLLGHATDTQYF.